The subject of this entry is one T cell receptor beta chain. The V end was cut by 8 bases, the J end by 3 bases, with 7 bases between. The V gene's germline CDR1 is SNHLY and CDR2 FYNNEI. The CDR3 runs to 12 residues. This record belongs to a study of blood T cell repertoires in COVID-19. Clones were read by immunoSEQ multiplex PCR, and TCRdb kept only the in-frame ones, dropping some. The repertoire includes about 290,000 clones, roughly 91% of them detected once, and about 4.2% sits in the top ten. This sequence originates from a man in his forties with acute or convalescent COVID-19. The genes are TRBV2 and TRBJ1-4; D not resolved. Specimen: peripheral blood. The CDR3 sequence is CASRTANEKLFF. The DNA of the CDR3 is TGTGCCAGCCGAACAGCTAATGAAAAACTGTTTTTT.